This T cell receptor (beta chain) is drawn from a study of blood T cell repertoires in COVID-19. Repertoires were generated with immunoSEQ multiplex PCR, while TCRdb's copy carries only in-frame clones and drops some. This table has tens of thousands of clones, around 80% appearing once. Germline lookup yields CDR1 MNHNY and CDR2 SVGAGI (reference sequence). CDR3 length equals 13 residues. Unmatched junction bases numbered 4, after V lost 5 bases and J lost 7 bases. The chain combines TRBV6-6 with TRBJ2-1; 8 nucleotides agree with TRBD2. Sample: peripheral blood. The TCR was taken from a man aged 45 to 65 with active COVID-19. The DNA for the CDR3 is TGTGCCAGCAGTGCCGGGGGGGGAAATGAGCAGTTCTTC. Its protein is CASSAGGGNEQFF.